The 26 T cell receptor beta chains presented below share a single source sample, sequenced in a study of stem cell transplantation in POMP-related autoinflammatory disease. TCRdb's copy holds only in-frame clones and misses some; the assay was immunoSEQ multiplex PCR. Found here are 25,000 to 30,000 clones, 82% of them singletons; the top ten hold around 2.5%. The sequencing here drew on CD4+ T cells from PBMCs, taken before stem cell transplantation. The receptors shown here come from a human donor with POMP-related autoinflammation and immune dysregulation (PRAID).

The V call is TRBV19, the J call TRBJ2-7; 8 bases fit TRBD2. J was trimmed by 3 bases and V by 4 bases; bases with no gene match: 11. Looked up from germline, CDR1 is LNHDA and CDR2 is SQIVND (reference sequence). The length of the CDR3 is 16 residues. DNA for the CDR3: TGTGCCAGTAGTACCACCGGGGTAGCGGGGATCTACGAGCAGTACTTC. It translates to CASSTTGVAGIYEQYF. The variable domain in full, completed from reference TRBV19 and TRBJ2-7, reads DGGITQSPKYLFRKEGQNVTLSCEQNLNHDAMYWYRQDPGQGLRLIYYSQIVNDFQKGDIAEGYSVSREKKESFPLTVTSAQKNPTAFYLCASSTTGVAGIYEQYFGPGTRLTVT.

The chain has TRBV29-1 and TRBJ1-4; D is perhaps TRBD1 (5 bases). V lost 6 bases and J lost 5, with 10 bases in between. From germline, CDR1 is SQVTM and CDR2 ANQGSEA. This CDR3 spans 12 amino acids. This chain's CDR3 is CSVGTDNEKLFF. Written as DNA, the CDR3 is TGCAGCGTAGGGACGGACAATGAAAAACTGTTTTTT. The full variable domain, its missing parts supplied by reference TRBV29-1 and TRBJ1-4, is SAVISQKPSRDICQRGTSLTIQCQVDSQVTMMFWYRQQPGQSLTLIATANQGSEATYESGFVIDKFPISRPNLTFSTLTVSNMSPEDSSIYLCSVGTDNEKLFFGSGTQLSVL.

Here the CDR3 DNA reads TGTGCCAGCTCACCAGGCTCGGAGGAGACCCAGTACTTC. Its translation is CASSPGSEETQYF. This chain connects TRBV18 to TRBJ2-5; D not resolved. CDR3 size: 13 residues. Trimming shortened V by 2 bases and J by 5 bases, and 9 bases separated the two germline ends. Germline CDR1 reads KGHSH; CDR2 reads LQKENI.

V and J are TRBV5-1 and TRBJ1-1, with D hard to call. Germline lookup yields CDR1 SGHRS and CDR2 YFSETQ. The CDR3 length is 14 residues. The V and J ends lost 0 bases and 1 base respectively, with 7 bases between them. DNA of the CDR3: TGCGCCAGCAGCTTGGGGACGGAGAACACTGAAGCTTTCTTT. As protein: CASSLGTENTEAFF.

This sequence joins TRBV2 and TRBJ2-1, with 9 positions matching TRBD1. The CDR3 loop spans 15 amino acids. The trim removed 6 bases at V and 5 bases at J, leaving 8 bases unmatched. From germline, CDR1 is SNHLY and CDR2 FYNNEI. The CDR3 loop is CASSAGQGRNNEQFF. CDR3 DNA: TGTGCCAGCAGCGCGGGACAGGGAAGGAACAATGAGCAGTTCTTC.

J is TRBJ2-4 and V is TRBV19; TRBD2 is a possible D gene (6 bases). The germline gives CDR1 LNHDA, CDR2 SQIVND (reference sequence). V lost 3 bases, J lost 1 base, and 13 bases lay in between. This CDR3 comprises 16 residues. The CDR3 reads CASSIERRAAKNIQYF. As DNA, the CDR3 is TGTGCCAGTAGTATCGAACGGAGGGCTGCCAAAAACATTCAGTACTTC.

CDR3 sequence reads: CATESGYTF. In DNA form, the CDR3 reads TGTGCCACCGAGAGTGGCTACACCTTC. The chain carries TRBV5-8 and TRBJ1-2; D not certain. This CDR3 spans 9 amino acids. Germline loops: CDR1 SGHTS, CDR2 YDEGEE. V was cut by 9 bases and J by 7 bases, with 7 bases left in between. Looking up the rest from reference TRBV5-8 and TRBJ1-2 gives the full variable domain: EAGVTQSPTHLIKTRGQQATLRCSPISGHTSVYWYQQALGLGLQFLLWYDEGEERNRGNFPPRFSGRQFPNYSSELNVNALELEDSALYLCATESGYTFGSGTRLTVV.

The chain recombines TRBV19 with TRBJ1-6; D remains unclear. This CDR3 contains 13 residues. V was cut by 2 bases and J by 7 bases, with 6 bases left in between. Germline CDR1 reads LNHDA; CDR2 reads SQIVND (reference sequence). The CDR3 nucleotides are TGTGCCAGTAGTATACCGAGGAATTCACCCCTCCACTTT. Amino acid sequence: CASSIPRNSPLHF.

V and J are TRBV6-5 and TRBJ1-2, with no clear D. Deletions cut 8 bases from V and 4 bases from J, with 11 bases between. Germline CDR1 MNHEY, CDR2 SVGAGI. The CDR3 is made up of 12 amino acids. The CDR3 nucleotides are TGTGCCAGCTGGCAGTTCGGCTATGGCTACACCTTC. Encoded protein: CASWQFGYGYTF.

The chain couples TRBV7-9 to TRBJ1-1; no firm D call. The V end was cut by 5 bases, the J end by 1 base, with 8 bases between. The CDR3 is 13 residues long. From germline, CDR1 is SEHNR and CDR2 FQNEAQ (reference sequence). The CDR3 loop reads CASSPPGNTEAFF. The CDR3 region has the DNA TGTGCCAGCAGCCCTCCTGGGAACACTGAAGCTTTCTTT. The full variable domain, its missing parts supplied by reference TRBV7-9 and TRBJ1-1, is DTGVSQNPRHKITKRGQNVTFRCDPISEHNRLYWYRQTLGQGPEFLTYFQNEAQLEKSRLLSDRFSAERPKGSFSTLEIQRTEQGDSAMYLCASSPPGNTEAFFGQGTRLTVV.

This chain connects TRBV7-9 to TRBJ1-3, with D unresolved. Germline-derived CDR1 and CDR2 are SEHNR and FQNEAQ (reference sequence). The CDR3 spans 18 residues. Trimming stripped 4 bases from V and 3 bases from J, with 22 bases between. Here the CDR3 reads CASSSSEGGGIGGNTIYF. DNA of the CDR3: TGTGCCAGCAGCTCTTCGGAGGGCGGAGGAATCGGTGGAAACACCATATATTTT.

The chain uses TRBV11-2 and TRBJ1-2; possible D gene TRBD1, 6 bases. CDR3 length: 14 amino acids. Per germline, CDR1 SGHAT and CDR2 FQNNGV. V shed 5 bases and J shed 3 bases, with 13 bases lying between them. The CDR3 sequence is CASSPHTGYYGYTF. For the CDR3, the DNA is TGTGCCAGCAGCCCCCACACAGGGTACTATGGCTACACCTTC. Looking up the rest from reference TRBV11-2 and TRBJ1-2 gives the full variable domain: EAGVAQSPRYKIIEKRQSVAFWCNPISGHATLYWYQQILGQGPKLLIQFQNNGVVDDSQLPKDRFSAERLKGVDSTLKIQPAKLEDSAVYLCASSPHTGYYGYTFGSGTRLTVV.

V usage is TRBV6-5 and J usage is TRBJ2-3; TRBD2 is a possible D gene (6 bases). Trimming removed 3 bases at V and 2 bases at J, with 12 bases between. Looked up from germline, CDR1 is MNHEY and CDR2 is SVGAGI. This CDR3 has 15 amino acids. DNA for the CDR3: TGTGCCAGCAGTTATTCTAGCGTCTTCACAGATACGCAGTATTTT. Translating it yields CASSYSSVFTDTQYF.

This clone was recorded a few times. The chain links TRBV7-9 to TRBJ1-5, with no clear D. The CDR3 runs to 15 residues. V lost 3 bases, J lost 7 bases, and 16 bases lay in between. Per the germline V gene, CDR1 is SEHNR and CDR2 is FQNEAQ (reference sequence). For the CDR3, the DNA is TGTGCCAGCAGCTTGGGTCACAGTGCCTACCAGCCCCAGCATTTT. It is translated as CASSLGHSAYQPQHF.

The chain carries TRBV28 and TRBJ2-7, with 10 bases aligning to TRBD2. Germline values: CDR1 MDHEN, CDR2 SYDVKM. The CDR3 sequence is 16 residues long. The V segment lost 5 bases and the J segment 5 bases; nucleotides outside the gene matches: 12. CDR3 region: CASSGPQREGLNEQYF. In DNA, the CDR3 is TGTGCCAGCAGTGGCCCCCAGCGGGAGGGCCTGAACGAGCAGTACTTC. The variable domain in full, completed from reference TRBV28 and TRBJ2-7, reads DVKVTQSSRYLVKRTGEKVFLECVQDMDHENMFWYRQDPGLGLRLIYFSYDVKMKEKGDIPEGYSVSREKKERFSLILESASTNQTSMYLCASSGPQREGLNEQYFGPGTRLTVT.

V and J are TRBV5-1 and TRBJ1-6, with TRBD1 matching 7 bases. V lost 0 bases to trimming and J lost 2 bases; unmatched junction nucleotides: 2. The CDR3 has 16 residues. CDR1 and CDR2 (germline): SGHRS, YFSETQ. In DNA, the CDR3 is TGCGCCAGCAGCTTGGAGGGGGCCGCCTATAATTCACCCCTCCACTTT. Residues: CASSLEGAAYNSPLHF.

V is TRBV4-1 and J is TRBJ2-7, with a tentative D call TRBD2 (6 bases). CDR1 and CDR2 (germline): MGHRA, YSYEKL. CDR3 length: 15 residues. V was trimmed by 0 bases and J by 4 bases, leaving 13 bases between them. CDR3 sequence reads: CASSQELRGKYEQYF. Here the CDR3 DNA reads TGCGCCAGCAGCCAAGAATTGCGGGGAAAATACGAGCAGTACTTC.

This clone has just a few counts. The chain has TRBV30 and TRBJ1-5; D ambiguous. Trimming shortened V by 0 bases and J by 1 base, and 7 bases separated the two germline ends. Germline lookup yields CDR1 GTSNPN and CDR2 SVGIG (reference sequence). The CDR3 loop spans 14 amino acids. The CDR3 sequence is CAWSVPWSNQPQHF. Here the CDR3 DNA reads TGTGCCTGGAGTGTACCCTGGAGCAATCAGCCCCAGCATTTT.

V gene TRBV7-2 combines with J gene TRBJ2-7; D is uncertain. This CDR3 region has 11 residues. The V gene's germline CDR1 is SGHTA and CDR2 FQGNSA. V lost 1 base to trimming and J lost 7 bases, with 5 bases between them. The chain's CDR3 is CASSLVREQYF. CDR3 nucleotides: TGTGCCAGCAGCTTAGTCCGAGAGCAGTACTTC.

V usage is TRBV11-3 and J usage is TRBJ2-1, with TRBD2 matching 8 bases. Trimming cost V 2 bases and J 9 bases; bases outside gene matches: 12. Germline loops: CDR1 SGHNT, CDR2 YENEEA. CDR3 length: 16 amino acids. The CDR3 is CASSLRATSVSGEQFF. CDR3 nucleotides: TGTGCCAGCAGCTTACGTGCGACTAGCGTAAGCGGTGAGCAGTTCTTC.

The chain couples TRBV10-3 to TRBJ2-3; 7 positions agree with TRBD2. V was pared by 3 bases and J by 2 bases, with 5 bases of the junction left unmatched. The CDR3 sequence is 15 residues long. Looked up from germline, CDR1 is ENHRY and CDR2 is SYGVKD. The CDR3 protein is CAISDRREPTDTQYF. CDR3 nucleotide sequence: TGTGCCATCAGTGATCGGCGGGAGCCCACAGATACGCAGTATTTT.

The V and J genes are TRBV11-1 and TRBJ2-6; possible D gene TRBD2, 5 bases. The CDR3 loop spans 17 amino acids. V lost 2 bases and J 0 bases, leaving 11 bases between the germline ends. Germline loops: CDR1 SGHAT, CDR2 FQDESV (reference sequence). The CDR3 coding sequence is TGTGCCAGCAGCTTATCCGGACTTATCTCTGGGGCCAACGTCCTGACTTTC. Translating it yields CASSLSGLISGANVLTF.

V and J are TRBV27 and TRBJ2-7, with a weak D call TRBD1 (6 bases). Germline V gene data show CDR1 as MNHEY and CDR2 as SMNVEV (reference sequence). CDR3 length: 17 amino acids. Trimming removed 4 bases at V and 0 bases at J, with 19 bases between. CDR3 DNA sequence: TGTGCCAGCAGTTCATACCATATCCACAGGGACTCCTACGAGCAGTACTTC. The encoded protein is CASSSYHIHRDSYEQYF.

This clone was picked up one time. The chain uses TRBV4-1 and TRBJ2-3; D is unresolved. Per germline, CDR1 MGHRA and CDR2 YSYEKL. This CDR3 region has 14 residues. The V gene lost 3 bases and the J gene lost 2 bases, with 9 bases spanning the gap. In DNA form, the CDR3 reads TGCGCCAGCAGCCAGAGACTTTACACAGATACGCAGTATTTT. Amino acids: CASSQRLYTDTQYF.

The chain uses TRBV27 and TRBJ1-1, with a tentative D call TRBD1 (6 bases). This CDR3 has 13 residues. CDR1 is MNHEY and CDR2 is SMNVEV in the germline V gene (reference sequence). Trimming removed 2 bases at V and 4 bases at J, with 8 bases between. Here the CDR3 reads CASSLKGVTEAFF. CDR3 nucleotides: TGTGCCAGCAGTTTAAAGGGGGTCACTGAAGCTTTCTTT.

CDR3 coding DNA: TGTGCCAGCAGTTACGATGGAAACACCATATATTTT. Its protein is CASSYDGNTIYF. This rearrangement joins TRBV6-5 to TRBJ1-3, with D unresolved. The CDR3 sequence is 12 residues long. Trimming shortened V by 2 bases and J by 3 bases, and 2 bases separated the two germline ends. Germline V lookup: CDR1 MNHEY, CDR2 SVGAGI.